The 29 T cell receptor beta chains below were found in one sample sequenced in a study of patients and donors after allogeneic stem cell transplantation. TCRdb processed the RT-PCR reads anew with MiXCR; each CDR3 protein has one entry. The sample has roughly 880,000 distinct CDR3 sequences; about 20% are singletons. The sample was blood, either unsorted or a sorted T cell fraction (not recorded which). Source of these receptors: a human donor who was either an allogeneic HSCT recipient or a stem cell or donor lymphocyte infusion donor (not recorded which). It is not recorded whose cells these are; they may come from a transplant donor.

The J gene is TRBJ2-6, the V gene TRBV12-3 or TRBV12-4; unclear D gene. V shed 7 bases and J shed 4 bases, with 11 bases lying between them. The CDR3 consists of 14 residues. CDR3: CASIDARGANVLTF. For the CDR3, the DNA is TGTGCCAGCATCGACGCCAGGGGGGCCAACGTCCTGACTTTC.

This clonotype was found a few times. The chain carries TRBV5-6 and TRBJ2-7, with TRBD1 matching over 8 bases. CDR3 size: 14 residues. CDR1 and CDR2 from the germline V gene are SGHDT and YYEEEE. Germline trimming cut 4 bases from V and 3 bases from J; bases unmatched to any gene: 6. This CDR3 is CASSAAGGLYEQYF. The CDR3 DNA follows: TGTGCCAGCAGCGCAGCAGGGGGCCTCTACGAGCAGTACTTC.

This clonotype was picked up a small number of times. V usage is TRBV10-3 and J usage is TRBJ2-6; the D gene could be TRBD1 or TRBD2 (5 bases each). Trimming shortened V by 11 bases and J by 1 base, and 21 bases separated the two germline ends. The CDR3 is made up of 17 amino acids. In germline, CDR1 is ENHRY, CDR2 SYGVKD. The CDR3 DNA sequence: TGTGCCCCCGGGGCGTTTCAAACCTATTCTGGGGCCAACGTCCTGACTTTC. Translated, it gives CAPGAFQTYSGANVLTF.

The table lists this clonotype with a few counts. The chain employs TRBV12-3 or TRBV12-4 and TRBJ2-7; D is unresolved. This CDR3 has 15 residues. Trimming took off 3 bases at V and 5 bases at J, with 17 bases between the two ends. The CDR3 DNA follows: TGTGCCAGCAGTTTCCGTGTTCTAGTCGAGAACGAGCAGTACTTC. Its translation: CASSFRVLVENEQYF.

The rearrangement uses TRBV28 and TRBJ1-2; the D gene is possibly TRBD1 (6 bases). This CDR3 has 12 amino acids. V shed 5 bases and J shed 8 bases, with 12 bases lying between them. The germline CDR1 and CDR2 sequences are MDHEN and SYDVKM. CDR3 in amino acids: CASSRAQGGYTF. The CDR3 DNA sequence: TGTGCCAGCAGTCGGGCACAGGGAGGCTACACCTTC.

The rearrangement links TRBV6-2 or TRBV6-3 to TRBJ2-1, with unresolved D. V lost 5 bases and J 9 bases, leaving 14 bases between the germline ends. The CDR3 contains 13 residues. Looked up from germline, CDR1 is MNHEY and CDR2 is SVGEGT. The CDR3 spells CASSPVGSGEQFF. As DNA, the CDR3 is TGTGCCAGCAGTCCCGTAGGGTCCGGTGAGCAGTTCTTC.

This clonotype was seen once. This sequence joins TRBV9 and TRBJ1-4; the D gene is possibly TRBD1 (5 bases). Germline V gene lookup returns CDR1 SGDLS and CDR2 YYNGEE. The CDR3 contains 17 residues. Deletions cut 4 bases from V and 0 bases from J, with 16 bases between. CDR3 sequence: CASSPMGGSATNEKLFF. CDR3 nucleotide sequence: TGTGCCAGCAGCCCAATGGGGGGATCTGCAACTAATGAAAAACTGTTTTTT.

This sequence joins TRBV20-1 and TRBJ2-7; TRBD2 aligns across 9 bases. The V segment lost 2 bases and the J segment 1 base; nucleotides outside the gene matches: 3. The CDR3 contains 14 residues. Germline loops: CDR1 DFQATT, CDR2 SNEGSKA (reference sequence). The DNA of the CDR3 is TGCAGTGCTAGACGGAGCGGGAGGTCCTACGAGCAGTACTTC. Its protein product is CSARRSGRSYEQYF.

The J gene is TRBJ2-5, the V gene TRBV6-5, with TRBD2 matching 7 bases. CDR3 size: 16 residues. The germline gives CDR1 MNHEY, CDR2 SVGAGI. Trimming removed 2 bases from V and 2 bases from J; junction bases left unmatched: 8. The CDR3 DNA follows: TGTGCCAGCAGTTACAGCCACGCTAGCGGACAAGAGACCCAGTACTTC. Its protein product is CASSYSHASGQETQYF.

This clonotype was seen repeatedly, ten times or more. The chain links TRBV12-3 or TRBV12-4 to TRBJ1-2; no definite D call. V was clipped by 4 bases and J by 6 bases, with 12 bases between them. CDR3 length equals 13 residues. CDR3 in amino acids: CASSSRTSNGYTF. CDR3 nucleotides: TGTGCCAGCAGTTCCCGGACGTCAAATGGCTACACCTTC.

This clonotype has ten or more counts. V gene TRBV5-1 combines with J gene TRBJ2-5; D may be TRBD1 or TRBD2 (6 bases each). The V end was cut by 5 bases, the J end by 5 bases, with 10 bases between. The CDR3 is 12 residues long. Germline V CDR1 and CDR2: SGHRS, YFSETQ. The CDR3 reads CASRRDTETQYF. The DNA for the CDR3 is TGCGCCAGCAGGCGGGACACTGAGACCCAGTACTTC.

The rearrangement joins TRBV11-2 to TRBJ2-7; no clear D. Trimming left V 5 bases short and J 6 bases short, with 14 bases between. The CDR3 is made up of 13 amino acids. Germline assignment: CDR1 SGHAT and CDR2 FQNNGV. CDR3 amino acids: CASSHPVSGEQYF. In DNA form, the CDR3 reads TGTGCCAGCAGCCACCCGGTATCGGGCGAGCAGTACTTC.

V usage is TRBV18 and J usage is TRBJ2-1; possibly TRBD2 for D (5 bases). Deletions cut 3 bases from V and 0 bases from J, with 15 bases between. This CDR3 has 17 amino acids. CDR1 KGHSH and CDR2 LQKENI come from the germline V gene. CDR3 sequence: CASSPRDLGGSYNEQFF. In DNA form, the CDR3 reads TGTGCCAGCTCACCCCGGGATTTAGGCGGCTCCTACAATGAGCAGTTCTTC.

This chain joins TRBV19 and TRBJ1-5; D remains unclear. Germline V gives CDR1 LNHDA, CDR2 SQIVND (reference sequence). V gave up 6 bases and J gave up 1 base, with 7 bases separating them. CDR3 length: 13 amino acids. DNA for the CDR3: TGTGCCAGTAGGCCGCCGAGCAATCAGCCCCAGCATTTT. This encodes CASRPPSNQPQHF. Combining the CDR3 with reference TRBV19 and TRBJ1-5 gives the whole variable domain DGGITQSPKYLFRKEGQNVTLSCEQNLNHDAMYWYRQDPGQGLRLIYYSQIVNDFQKGDIAEGYSVSREKKESFPLTVTSAQKNPTAFYLCASRPPSNQPQHFGDGTRLSIL.

The V gene is TRBV10-3, the J gene TRBJ2-3; 8 nucleotides align to TRBD2. The V and J ends lost 6 bases and 1 base, in that order; junction bases with no gene match: 6. This CDR3 spans 15 amino acids. The germline gives CDR1 ENHRY, CDR2 SYGVKD. The CDR3 DNA sequence: TGTGCCATCAGAATTACGACTAGCGGCACAGATACGCAGTATTTT. Its protein is CAIRITTSGTDTQYF.

The V call is TRBV5-1, the J call TRBJ1-1; TRBD1 is a possible D gene (5 bases). This CDR3 is built from 14 residues. Germline assignment: CDR1 SGHRS and CDR2 YFSETQ. The V end was cut by 2 bases, the J end by 1 base, with 9 bases between. CDR3 sequence (DNA): TGCGCCAGCAGCTTTAACCAGGGGAACACTGAAGCTTTCTTT. Translating it yields CASSFNQGNTEAFF.

This clonotype was seen once. CDR3 coding DNA: TGTGCCAGCAGCGACGGGACCTCTCATAACCGGGAGACCCAGTACTTC. Its translation: CASSDGTSHNRETQYF. The V and J genes are TRBV11-2 and TRBJ2-5; D may be TRBD1 or TRBD2 (5 bases each). Trimming took 5 bases from V and 5 from J, leaving 21 bases between them. This CDR3 has 16 residues. Germline V gene lookup returns CDR1 SGHAT and CDR2 FQNNGV. The full variable domain, its missing parts supplied by reference TRBV11-2 and TRBJ2-5, is EAGVAQSPRYKIIEKRQSVAFWCNPISGHATLYWYQQILGQGPKLLIQFQNNGVVDDSQLPKDRFSAERLKGVDSTLKIQPAKLEDSAVYLCASSDGTSHNRETQYFGPGTRLLVL.

This clonotype appeared a few times. The V gene is TRBV6-2 or TRBV6-3, the J gene TRBJ2-7, with D possibly TRBD2 on 6 matching bases. Trimming removed 0 bases from V and 3 bases from J, with 18 bases in between. CDR1 and CDR2 (germline): MNHEY, SVGEGT. The CDR3 contains 17 residues. In nucleotides, the CDR3 is TGTGCCAGCAGTTACTCGGGCTTCTGGGACTCAATCTACGAGCAGTACTTC. It is translated as CASSYSGFWDSIYEQYF.

This clonotype was seen more than once but under ten times. This chain connects TRBV20-1 to TRBJ2-7, with D unresolved. V lost 5 bases and J lost 6, with 11 bases in between. This CDR3 is built from 11 residues. Germline CDR1 and CDR2: DFQATT and SNEGSKA (reference sequence). CDR3 DNA: TGCAGTGCTTCCCAGGCGGCCGAGCAGTACTTC. This sequence encodes CSASQAAEQYF.

This clonotype was found a few times. The V call is TRBV30, the J call TRBJ1-6, with a possible D match to TRBD1 (5 bases). Trimming shortened V by 4 bases and J by 5 bases, and 12 bases separated the two germline ends. CDR3 length equals 14 residues. Germline V gene sequence: CDR1 GTSNPN, CDR2 SVGIG (reference sequence). The chain's CDR3 is CAWTWGRDNSPLHF. For the CDR3, the DNA is TGTGCCTGGACATGGGGACGGGATAATTCACCCCTCCACTTT.

The chain carries TRBV29-1 and TRBJ2-7; the match to TRBD1 covers 10 bases. This CDR3 contains 14 residues. J gave up 1 base and V 4 bases, and 4 bases lay outside the gene matches. Germline V gene sequence: CDR1 SQVTM, CDR2 ANQGSEA. The CDR3 region is CSVGRTGGSYEQYF. In DNA form, the CDR3 reads TGCAGCGTTGGACGGACAGGGGGGTCCTACGAGCAGTACTTC.

The genes are TRBV7-9 and TRBJ2-2, with D possibly matching TRBD1 (5 bases). The CDR3 covers 16 residues. Germline CDR1 SEHNR, CDR2 FQNEAQ (reference sequence). V was shortened by 5 bases and J by 0 bases, with 13 bases between the two germline ends. The CDR3 loop is CASSRVREANTGELFF. CDR3 nucleotides: TGTGCCAGCAGCAGAGTCAGGGAAGCGAACACCGGGGAGCTGTTTTTT. The full variable domain, rest sourced from reference TRBV7-9 and TRBJ2-2, is DTGVSQNPRHKITKRGQNVTFRCDPISEHNRLYWYRQTLGQGPEFLTYFQNEAQLEKSRLLSDRFSAERPKGSFSTLEIQRTEQGDSAMYLCASSRVREANTGELFFGEGSRLTVL.

This chain links TRBV29-1 with TRBJ2-7, with TRBD1 matching 10 bases. Unmatched junction bases numbered 6, after V lost 4 bases and J lost 6 bases. The CDR3 sequence is 13 residues long. The germline gives CDR1 SQVTM, CDR2 ANQGSEA. The DNA of the CDR3 is TGCAGCGTTGCCCCGGGACAGGGGACCGAGCAGTACTTC. Translation gives CSVAPGQGTEQYF.

This clonotype was counted between two and nine times. The rearrangement links TRBV3-1 to TRBJ2-5; D remains ambiguous. V was cut by 0 bases and J by 0 bases, with 5 bases left in between. Germline V gives CDR1 LGHDT, CDR2 YNNKEL (reference sequence). The CDR3 covers 14 residues. The CDR3 spells CASSQDLHQETQYF. CDR3 DNA: TGTGCCAGCAGCCAAGATCTCCACCAAGAGACCCAGTACTTC.

This clonotype is a singleton in its sample. This chain joins TRBV6-5 and TRBJ1-1, with 7 positions matching TRBD1. CDR3 size: 12 residues. CDR1 and CDR2 (germline): MNHEY, SVGAGI. V was pared by 6 bases and J by 7 bases, with 5 bases of the junction left unmatched. The CDR3 nucleotides are TGTGCCAGCAGAGGGACAGTCGGTGAAGCTTTCTTT. Residues: CASRGTVGEAFF.

This clonotype was seen a handful of times. V is TRBV24-1 and J is TRBJ1-3; no clear D. V was trimmed by 3 bases and J by 0 bases, leaving 14 bases between them. CDR3 length: 17 residues. Germline-derived CDR1 and CDR2 are KGHDR and SFDVKD. CDR3 nucleotide sequence: TGTGCCACCAGTGATCCCGGCGGCGGAGGCTCTGGAAACACCATATATTTT. This translates into CATSDPGGGGSGNTIYF.

V usage is TRBV29-1 and J usage is TRBJ1-2; possible D gene TRBD1, 5 bases. This CDR3 is built from 16 residues. V lost 5 bases and J 0 bases, leaving 19 bases between the germline ends. Looked up from germline, CDR1 is SQVTM and CDR2 is ANQGSEA. The CDR3 loop reads CSVTTPPGLPNYGYTF. Written as DNA, the CDR3 is TGCAGCGTTACAACCCCTCCGGGACTACCTAACTATGGCTACACCTTC.

This clonotype appeared a few times. The chain joins TRBV30 to TRBJ1-2, with a weak D call TRBD1 (6 bases). The CDR3 runs 14 residues. Germline CDR1 is GTSNPN and CDR2 is SVGIG (reference sequence). The V gene lost 0 bases and the J gene lost 2 bases, with 10 bases spanning the gap. CDR3 nucleotide sequence: TGTGCCTGGAGTGTACTGGGGGGCAACTATGGCTACACCTTC. Protein: CAWSVLGGNYGYTF.

This clonotype appeared a few times. The chain joins TRBV5-5 to TRBJ1-6, with 7 bases lining up with TRBD1. Trimming cost V 5 bases and J 8 bases; bases outside gene matches: 13. In germline, CDR1 is SGHKS, CDR2 YYEKEE (reference sequence). This CDR3 contains 16 residues. The CDR3 here is CASRSTPGTVDSPLHF. The CDR3 bases are TGTGCCAGCAGATCCACCCCCGGGACAGTTGATTCACCCCTCCACTTT.